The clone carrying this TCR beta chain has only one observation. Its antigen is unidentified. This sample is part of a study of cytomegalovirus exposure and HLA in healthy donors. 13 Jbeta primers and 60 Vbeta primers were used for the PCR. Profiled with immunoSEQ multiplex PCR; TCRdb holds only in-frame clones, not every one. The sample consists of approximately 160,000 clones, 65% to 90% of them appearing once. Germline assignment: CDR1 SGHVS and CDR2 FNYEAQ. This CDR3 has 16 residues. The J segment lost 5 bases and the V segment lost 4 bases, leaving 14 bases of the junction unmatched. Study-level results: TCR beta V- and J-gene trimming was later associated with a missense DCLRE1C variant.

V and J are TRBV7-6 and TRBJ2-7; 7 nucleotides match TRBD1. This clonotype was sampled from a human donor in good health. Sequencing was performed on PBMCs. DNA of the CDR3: TGTGCCAGCAGCTCCCGAGAGGACAGGTCACCTGACGAGCAGTACTTC. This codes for CASSSREDRSPDEQYF. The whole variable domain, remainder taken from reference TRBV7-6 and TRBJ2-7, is GAGVSQSPRYKVTKRGQDVALRCDPISGHVSLYWYRQALGQGPEFLTYFNYEAQQDKSGLPNDRFSAERPEGSISTLTIQRTEQRDSAMYRCASSSREDRSPDEQYFGPGTRLTVT.